The next 4 T cell receptor beta chains were all read from a single sample in a study of T cell responses to AZD1222 COVID-19 vaccine. Method: immunoSEQ multiplex PCR; TCRdb's copy keeps in-frame clones and lacks some. The sample holds tens of thousands of clones; less than 90% are singletons and the top ten take around 19%. Sequencing was performed on peripheral blood, taken on day 0 of AZD1222 vaccination. The receptors were gathered from an adult in good health.

The chain employs TRBV10-3 and TRBJ1-6; TRBD1 is a possible D gene (6 bases). Trimming removed 4 bases at V and 4 bases at J, with 11 bases between. This CDR3 is built from 15 residues. Germline V gives CDR1 ENHRY, CDR2 SYGVKD. CDR3 sequence: CAISASTGYNSPLHF. CDR3 sequence (DNA): TGTGCCATCAGTGCCTCTACAGGGTATAATTCACCCCTCCACTTT.

The V and J genes are TRBV5-6 and TRBJ1-5, with a tentative D call TRBD1 (6 bases). The CDR3 sequence is 16 residues long. V dropped 0 bases and J dropped 5 bases, with 15 bases sitting between them. Germline CDR1 reads SGHDT; CDR2 reads YYEEEE. CDR3 nucleotides: TGTGCCAGCAGCTTGGTTGGCGGGGGCGGGGATCAGCCCCAGCATTTT. It yields the protein CASSLVGGGGDQPQHF.

The V and J genes are TRBV4-1 and TRBJ1-2; D is possibly TRBD1 (6 bases). V was cut by 3 bases and J by 6 bases, with 8 bases left in between. CDR3 length: 12 amino acids. Germline CDR1 is MGHRA and CDR2 is YSYEKL. CDR3: CASSQDSHGYTF. CDR3 in DNA: TGCGCCAGCAGCCAGGACAGCCATGGCTACACCTTC.

V gene TRBV5-4 combines with J gene TRBJ1-6, with D possibly matching TRBD1 (6 bases). V was cut by 0 bases and J by 11 bases, with 15 bases left in between. This CDR3 region has 15 residues. Per the germline V gene, CDR1 is SGHNT and CDR2 is YYREEE (reference sequence). The CDR3 sequence is CASSLGGPGKAPLHF. The CDR3 DNA reads as TGTGCCAGCAGCTTGGGGGGGCCAGGGAAGGCACCCCTCCACTTT. Drawing the rest from reference TRBV5-4 and TRBJ1-6, the complete variable domain is ETGVTQSPTHLIKTRGQQVTLRCSSQSGHNTVSWYQQALGQGPQFIFQYYREEENGRGNFPPRFSGLQFPNYSSELNVNALELDDSALYLCASSLGGPGKAPLHFGNGTRLTVT.